The next 14 T cell receptor beta chains were all read from a single sample in a study of T cells in Graves' hyperthyroidism and ophthalmopathy. Amplified TCR beta CDR3 regions came from RNA transcripts. Initially, a first-round RT-PCR of the TCR CDR3 employed the HTBI primer set. Using its own MiXCR run on the multiplex PCR reads, TCRdb lists one record per CDR3 protein. The data show more than 500,000 distinct CDR3 sequences, about 16% seen once. The sample taken for sequencing was blood. These receptor sequences come from a woman aged 30 to 39 with Graves' ophthalmopathy.

The gene calls are TRBV6-5 and TRBJ2-1; D gene uncertain. V gave up 2 bases and J gave up 6 bases, with 8 bases separating them. CDR3 length: 13 residues. The V gene's germline CDR1 is MNHEY and CDR2 SVGAGI. This CDR3 is CASSYIEANEQFF. The CDR3 coding sequence is TGTGCCAGCAGTTACATCGAAGCCAATGAGCAGTTCTTC.

This clonotype was seen repeatedly, ten times or more. The chain carries TRBV30 and TRBJ1-5; a possible D gene is TRBD1 (5 bases). CDR1 and CDR2 (germline): GTSNPN, SVGIG (reference sequence). Trimming removed 2 bases from V and 10 bases from J, with 12 bases in between. This CDR3 contains 12 residues. The CDR3 here is CAWSTLDSPQHF. CDR3 sequence (DNA): TGTGCCTGGAGTACCCTCGACAGTCCCCAGCATTTT.

The CDR3 nucleotides read TGTGCCAGTAGTATGGAAGGGGGCTTTTACTCTGGGGCCAACGTCCTGACTTTC. Translation gives CASSMEGGFYSGANVLTF. The chain employs TRBV19 and TRBJ2-6; 7 bases line up with TRBD1. After removal of 3 bases from V and 0 bases from J, the junction contained 8 bases not matched to a gene. In germline, CDR1 is LNHDA, CDR2 SQIVND (reference sequence). This CDR3 has 18 amino acids.

This clonotype was seen a few times. This chain links TRBV27 with TRBJ2-3; D gene uncertain. The CDR3 covers 12 residues. Germline-derived CDR1 and CDR2 are MNHEY and SMNVEV (reference sequence). V was trimmed by 4 bases and J by 4 bases, leaving 6 bases between them. CDR3 bases: TGTGCCAGCAGTTACCGCCCAGATACGCAGTATTTT. It codes for CASSYRPDTQYF.

This clonotype showed up many times. J is TRBJ2-3 and V is TRBV18; no clear D. The V gene lost 2 bases and the J gene lost 5 bases, with 14 bases spanning the gap. Germline V gene data show CDR1 as KGHSH and CDR2 as LQKENI. This CDR3 contains 15 residues. The CDR3 here is CASSPSWEFIDTQYF. In nucleotides, the CDR3 is TGTGCCAGCTCACCATCGTGGGAATTCATAGATACGCAGTATTTT. Based on the CDR3 plus reference TRBV18 and TRBJ2-3, the full variable domain is NAGVMQNPRHLVRRRGQEARLRCSPMKGHSHVYWYRQLPEEGLKFMVYLQKENIIDESGMPKERFSAEFPKEGPSILRIQQVVRGDSAAYFCASSPSWEFIDTQYFGPGTRLTVL.

This clonotype has ten or more counts. V gene TRBV10-1 combines with J gene TRBJ2-7; 12 nucleotides agree with TRBD2. Germline V gene lookup returns CDR1 WNHNN and CDR2 SYGVQD (reference sequence). The CDR3 has 15 residues. J gave up 4 bases and V 6 bases, and 7 bases lay outside the gene matches. The CDR3, as DNA: TGCGCCAGCAGCCCGGGACTAGCGGGCCTGTACGAGCAGTACTTC. Amino acids: CASSPGLAGLYEQYF.

The J gene is TRBJ2-1, the V gene TRBV12-3 or TRBV12-4, with 11 bases matching TRBD1. This CDR3 spans 12 amino acids. The trim removed 6 bases at V and 13 bases at J, leaving 5 bases unmatched. CDR3 in DNA: TGTGCCAGCAGCACCGGACAGGGGGCTCAGTTCTTC. This translates into CASSTGQGAQFF.

The chain links TRBV5-8 to TRBJ2-1; D remains ambiguous. Germline values: CDR1 SGHTS, CDR2 YDEGEE. CDR3 length: 13 amino acids. V lost 1 base and J lost 5, with 7 bases in between. The DNA for the CDR3 is TGTGCCAGCAGCTTGAATGGGAACAATGAGCAGTTCTTC. Translated: CASSLNGNNEQFF.

Turning to this clonotype: A much larger clone differs from this one at a single base, so this may be a read error. The chain is built from TRBV7-2 and TRBJ1-5; no clear D gene. CDR3 length: 12 amino acids. V was pared by 7 bases and J by 1 base, with 5 bases between. CDR1 SGHTA and CDR2 FQGNSA come from the germline V gene. Here the CDR3 reads CTSTTSNQPQHF. The DNA for the CDR3 is TGTACCAGCACCACCAGCAATCAGCCCCAGCATTTT.

This clonotype showed up many times. The chain joins TRBV20-1 to TRBJ2-1; the match to TRBD2 covers 10 bases. Germline V gives CDR1 DFQATT, CDR2 SNEGSKA (reference sequence). The junction had 5 bases not matched to a gene; V was cut back by 4 bases and J by 8 bases. The CDR3 spans 13 residues. The CDR3 is CSAMSGRADEQFF. CDR3 nucleotides: TGCAGTGCTATGAGCGGGAGGGCAGATGAGCAGTTCTTC.

V and J are TRBV6-1 and TRBJ1-3; D is uncertain. CDR1 is MNHNS and CDR2 is SASEGT in the germline V gene. CDR3 length: 11 residues. The ends were cut back, 11 bases at V and 8 bases at J, with 13 bases in the middle. CDR3 sequence (DNA): TGTGCCGGGTCCAGCGGAGACACCATATATTTT. It translates to CAGSSGDTIYF.

This clonotype was picked up one time. This clone may be a read error of a much larger clone one base away. The V gene is TRBV18, the J gene TRBJ1-1; possible D gene TRBD1, 5 bases. Germline V gene data show CDR1 as KGHSH and CDR2 as LQKENI. This CDR3 region has 15 residues. For the CDR3, the DNA is TGTGCCAGCTCACCTAGGGGTGGTATGAACACTGGAGCTTTCTTT. Amino acids: CASSPRGGMNTGAFF.

This clonotype came up many times. The junction departs from the called germline gene at one end, perhaps through a read error. V gene TRBV4-1 combines with J gene TRBJ2-5; D could derive from TRBD1 or TRBD2 (5 bases each). In germline, CDR1 is MGHRA, CDR2 YSYEKL. CDR3 length equals 16 residues. The chain's CDR3 is CASSQEDFGAQQTQYF. The CDR3 DNA reads as TGCGCCAGCAGCCAAGAGGACTTCGGGGCCCAACAGACCCAGTACTTC.

This clonotype was detected ten times or more. The CDR3 DNA follows: TGTGCCAGCACCCCCAAGAGCTCCTACAATGAGCAGTTCTTC. It is translated as CASTPKSSYNEQFF. This chain links TRBV7-9 with TRBJ2-1; D is unresolved. V lost 7 bases, J lost 0 bases, and 10 bases lay in between. There are 14 residues in the CDR3. The V gene's germline CDR1 is SEHNR and CDR2 FQNEAQ (reference sequence).